This TCR beta chain was identified during a study of T-cell memory formation after mild COVID-19. This clonotype has a count of ten or more. The V and J ends lost 3 bases and 5 bases respectively, with 17 bases between them. CDR3 size: 15 residues. Germline CDR1 SGHRS, CDR2 YFSETQ. TCRdb reprocessed the 5' RACE reads with MiXCR, giving one entry per CDR3 protein. There are 150,000 to 200,000 distinct CDR3 sequences in the sample; 13% to 15% occur only once, and 13% to 15% lies in the top ten. The chain employs TRBV5-1 and TRBJ2-5; the D is unclear. The receptor was isolated from an adult woman who had mild COVID-19 (a few samples of this study predate the infection). Cell type and time point are not known. Sequenced input: PBMCs or a T cell subset sorted from them (not recorded which). CDR3 in DNA: TGCGCCAGCAGCTCTTCGGAGAGGTGGATGGAGACCCAGTACTTC. It encodes CASSSSERWMETQYF.